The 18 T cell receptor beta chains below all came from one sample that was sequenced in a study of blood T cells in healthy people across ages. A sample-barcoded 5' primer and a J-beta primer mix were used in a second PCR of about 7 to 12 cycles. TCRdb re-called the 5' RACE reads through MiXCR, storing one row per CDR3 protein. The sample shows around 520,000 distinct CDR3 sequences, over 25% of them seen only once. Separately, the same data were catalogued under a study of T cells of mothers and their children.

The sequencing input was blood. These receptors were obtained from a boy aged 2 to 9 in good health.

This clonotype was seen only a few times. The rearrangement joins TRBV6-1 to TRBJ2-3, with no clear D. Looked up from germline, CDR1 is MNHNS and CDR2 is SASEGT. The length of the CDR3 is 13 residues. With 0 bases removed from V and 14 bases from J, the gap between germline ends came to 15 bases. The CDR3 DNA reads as TGTGCCAGCAGTGAAGCGAGATCTACCCATACGTATTTT. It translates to CASSEARSTHTYF.

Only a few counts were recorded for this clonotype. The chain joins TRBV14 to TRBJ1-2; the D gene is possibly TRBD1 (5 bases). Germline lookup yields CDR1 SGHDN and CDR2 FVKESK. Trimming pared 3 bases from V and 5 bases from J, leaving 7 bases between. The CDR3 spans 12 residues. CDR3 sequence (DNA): TGTGCCAGCAGCCATGAGGGGTATGGCTACACCTTC. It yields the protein CASSHEGYGYTF.

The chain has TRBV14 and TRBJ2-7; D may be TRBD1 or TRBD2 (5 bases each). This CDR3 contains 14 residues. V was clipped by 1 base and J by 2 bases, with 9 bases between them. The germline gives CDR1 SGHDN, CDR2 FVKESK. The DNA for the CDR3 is TGTGCCAGCAGCCAAGGGGGGAACCCCTACGAGCAGTACTTC. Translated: CASSQGGNPYEQYF. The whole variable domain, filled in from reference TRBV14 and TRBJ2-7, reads EAGVTQFPSHSVIEKGQTVTLRCDPISGHDNLYWYRRVMGKEIKFLLHFVKESKQDESGMPNNRFLAERTGGTYSTLKVQPAELEDSGVYFCASSQGGNPYEQYFGPGTRLTVT.

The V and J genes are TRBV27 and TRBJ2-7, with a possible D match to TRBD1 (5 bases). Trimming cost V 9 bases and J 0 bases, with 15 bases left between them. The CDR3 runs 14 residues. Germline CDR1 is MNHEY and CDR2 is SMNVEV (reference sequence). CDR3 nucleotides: TGTGCCAGAAAAAGTAGGACATTCTCCTACGAGCAGTACTTC. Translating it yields CARKSRTFSYEQYF.

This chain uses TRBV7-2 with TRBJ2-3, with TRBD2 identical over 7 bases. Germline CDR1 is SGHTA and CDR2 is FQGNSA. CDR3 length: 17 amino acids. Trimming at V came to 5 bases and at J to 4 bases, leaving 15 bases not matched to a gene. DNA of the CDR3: TGTGCCAGCAGCCCGCATAGCGGGCCAGAAGTCCCAGATACGCAGTATTTT. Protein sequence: CASSPHSGPEVPDTQYF.

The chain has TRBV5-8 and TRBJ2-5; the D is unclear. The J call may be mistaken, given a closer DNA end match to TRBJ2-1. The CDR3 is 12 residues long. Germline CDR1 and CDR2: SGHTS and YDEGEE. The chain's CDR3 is CASSLGSHEQFF. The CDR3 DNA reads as TGTGCCAGCAGCTTGGGTTCCCATGAGCAGTTCTTC.

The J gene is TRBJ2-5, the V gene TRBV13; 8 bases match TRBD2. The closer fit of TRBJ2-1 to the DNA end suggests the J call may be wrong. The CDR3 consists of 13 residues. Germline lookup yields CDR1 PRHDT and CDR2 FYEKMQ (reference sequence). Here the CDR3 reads CASSLGTRNEQFF. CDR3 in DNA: TGTGCCAGCAGCTTGGGGACTAGAAATGAGCAGTTCTTC.

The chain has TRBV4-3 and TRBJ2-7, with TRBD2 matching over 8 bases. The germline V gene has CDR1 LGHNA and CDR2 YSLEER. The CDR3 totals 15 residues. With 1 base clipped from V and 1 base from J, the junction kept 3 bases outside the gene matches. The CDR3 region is CASSQVSGNSYEQYF. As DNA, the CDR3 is TGCGCCAGCAGCCAAGTTAGCGGGAATTCCTACGAGCAGTACTTC.

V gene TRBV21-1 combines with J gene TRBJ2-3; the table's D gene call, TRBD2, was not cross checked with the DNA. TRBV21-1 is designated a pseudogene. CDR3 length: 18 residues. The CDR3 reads CASSKSASGRKNHAMQYF. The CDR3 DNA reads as TGTGCCAGCAGCAAATCCGCTAGCGGGAGGAAAAATCACGCCATGCAGTATTTT.

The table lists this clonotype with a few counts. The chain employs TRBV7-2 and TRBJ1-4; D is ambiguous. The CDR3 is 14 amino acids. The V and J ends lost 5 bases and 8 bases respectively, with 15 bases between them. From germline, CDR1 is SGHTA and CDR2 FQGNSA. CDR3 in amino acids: CASSNDWLREKLFF. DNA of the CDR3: TGTGCCAGCAGCAACGACTGGCTTAGGGAAAAACTGTTTTTT.

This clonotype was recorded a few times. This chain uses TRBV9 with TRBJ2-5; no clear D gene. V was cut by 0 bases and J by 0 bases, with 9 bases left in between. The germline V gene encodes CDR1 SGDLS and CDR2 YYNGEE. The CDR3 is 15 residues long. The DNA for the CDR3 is TGTGCCAGCAGCGTAGCGTGGGCAGACCAAGAGACCCAGTACTTC. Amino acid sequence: CASSVAWADQETQYF.

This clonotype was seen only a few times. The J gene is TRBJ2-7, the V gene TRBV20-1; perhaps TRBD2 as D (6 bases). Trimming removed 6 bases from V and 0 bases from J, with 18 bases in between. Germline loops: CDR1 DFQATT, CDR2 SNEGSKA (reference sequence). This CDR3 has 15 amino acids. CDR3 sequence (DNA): TGCAGTGCCCGGAATGGAGCGGGCGGCTCCTACGAGCAGTACTTC. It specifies CSARNGAGGSYEQYF.

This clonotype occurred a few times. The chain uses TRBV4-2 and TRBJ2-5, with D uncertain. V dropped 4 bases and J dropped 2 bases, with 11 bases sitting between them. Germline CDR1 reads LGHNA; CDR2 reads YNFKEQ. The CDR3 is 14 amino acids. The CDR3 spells CASSPALGQETQYF. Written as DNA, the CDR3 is TGTGCCAGCAGCCCAGCCTTGGGGCAAGAGACCCAGTACTTC.

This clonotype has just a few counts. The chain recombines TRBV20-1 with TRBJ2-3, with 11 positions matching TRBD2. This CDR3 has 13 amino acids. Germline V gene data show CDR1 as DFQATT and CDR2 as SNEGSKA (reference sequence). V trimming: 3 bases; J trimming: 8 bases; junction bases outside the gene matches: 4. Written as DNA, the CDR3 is TGCAGTGCTAGCCTTCTAGCGGGAGGTACGCAGTATTTT. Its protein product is CSASLLAGGTQYF.

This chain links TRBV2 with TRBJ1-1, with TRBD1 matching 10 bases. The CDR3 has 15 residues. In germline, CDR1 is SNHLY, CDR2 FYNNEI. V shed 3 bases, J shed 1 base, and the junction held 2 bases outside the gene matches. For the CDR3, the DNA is TGTGCCAGCAGTGACCGGGACAGGGGGAACACTGAAGCTTTCTTT. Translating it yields CASSDRDRGNTEAFF.

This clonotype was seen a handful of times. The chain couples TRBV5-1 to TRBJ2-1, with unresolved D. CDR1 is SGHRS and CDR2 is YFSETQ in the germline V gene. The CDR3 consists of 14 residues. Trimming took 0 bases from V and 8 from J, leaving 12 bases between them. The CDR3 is CASSLEVGPHEQFF. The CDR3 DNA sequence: TGCGCCAGCAGCTTGGAGGTAGGGCCCCATGAGCAGTTCTTC.

DNA for the CDR3: TGTGCCAGCCGACATTTTGGGAGCTACAATGAGCAGTTCTTC. As protein: CASRHFGSYNEQFF. This rearrangement joins TRBV6-2 or TRBV6-3 to TRBJ2-1; D might be TRBD2 (5 bases). CDR3 length equals 14 residues. V was trimmed by 8 bases and J by 3 bases, leaving 14 bases between them. CDR1 is MNHEY, CDR2 SVGEGT, per germline.

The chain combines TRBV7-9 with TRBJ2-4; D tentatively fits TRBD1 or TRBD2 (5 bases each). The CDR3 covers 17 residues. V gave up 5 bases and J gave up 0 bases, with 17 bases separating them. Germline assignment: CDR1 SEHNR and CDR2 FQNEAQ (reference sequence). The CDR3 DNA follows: TGTGCCAGCAGCGGGAGTGGGGCAGCCAAAGCCAAAAACATTCAGTACTTC. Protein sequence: CASSGSGAAKAKNIQYF.